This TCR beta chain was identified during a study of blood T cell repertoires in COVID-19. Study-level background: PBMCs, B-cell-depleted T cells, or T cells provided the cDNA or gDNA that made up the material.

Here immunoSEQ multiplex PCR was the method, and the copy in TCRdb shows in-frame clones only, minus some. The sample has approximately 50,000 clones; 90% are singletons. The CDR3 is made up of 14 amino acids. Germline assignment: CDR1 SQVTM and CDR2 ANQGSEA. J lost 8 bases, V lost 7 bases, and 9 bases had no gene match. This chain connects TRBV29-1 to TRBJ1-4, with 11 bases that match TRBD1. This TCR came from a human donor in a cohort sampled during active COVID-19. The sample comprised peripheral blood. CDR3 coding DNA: TGCAGCGGGAGGACAGGGGGCTCTGGCGAAAAACTGTTTTTT. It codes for CSGRTGGSGEKLFF.